The text below deals with one TCR beta chain. Antigen specificity is unknown. The data belong to a study of CD8+ T cells in alopecia areata. Investigators isolated RNA and reverse transcribed it into cDNA to act as the sequencing template. Profiled with immunoSEQ multiplex PCR; TCRdb holds only in-frame clones, not every one. The table lists some 150,000 clones, roughly four fifths of them singletons. The germline gives CDR1 MGHRA, CDR2 YSYEKL. This CDR3 has 13 residues. V lost 1 base to trimming and J lost 5 bases, with 6 bases between them. Overall study findings and caveats: Tofacitinib significantly brought down scalp clonality and expanded CD8+ clones among top 100. Scalp and blood retained many expanded lesional clones during tofacitinib. In lesional scalp, particularly from alopecia totalis/universalis, clonality was higher than in normal scalp.

Regarding treatment: oral pan-JAK inhibitor, 5-10 mg twice daily. The study team obtained lesional scalp punch biopsies and peripheral blood from alopecia areata patients. The V and J genes are TRBV4-1 and TRBJ1-5, with no clear D. The source is a human donor with alopecia areata. The sequencing used CD8+ T cells sorted from blood, collected at week 4, from a patient treated with tofacitinib. The CDR3: CASSQVGDQPQHF. The CDR3 nucleotides read TGCGCCAGCAGCCAAGTTGGGGATCAGCCCCAGCATTTT.